The source of this T cell receptor (beta chain) is a study of OX40 agonist ivuxolimab in advanced cancers. Study-level information: The drug used for patients, ivuxolimab, was an agonistic anti-OX40 (CD134) antibody.

CDR1 MDHEN and CDR2 SYDVKM come from the germline V gene. The CDR3 covers 18 residues. The V end lost 6 bases, the J end lost 2 bases, and 23 bases lay between the germline ends. The repertoire was sequenced with immunoSEQ multiplex PCR; TCRdb's copy has only in-frame clones and lacks some. The data contain around 90,000 clones, more than 75% of them singletons. The receptor comes from an adult with an advanced solid tumor such as melanoma, head and neck, liver or kidney cancer. Material: CD4+ or CD8+ T cells sorted from blood, obtained in a trial of the OX40 agonist ivuxolimab. The V and J genes are TRBV28 and TRBJ1-5; D remains unclear. The chain's CDR3 is CASRLPPATAMGNQPQHF. The CDR3 DNA is TGTGCCAGCAGACTACCGCCCGCTACAGCGATGGGCAATCAGCCCCAGCATTTT.